This T cell receptor beta chain was obtained from a study of blood T cell repertoires in COVID-19. The overall study: The cDNA or gDNA used as material had been derived from T cells, B-cell-depleted T cells, or PBMCs.

The repertoire was sequenced with immunoSEQ multiplex PCR; TCRdb's copy has only in-frame clones and lacks some. Here the sample spans some 150,000 clones, 80% to 85% being singletons. CDR3 length: 15 residues. Germline CDR1 reads SGHKS; CDR2 reads YYEKEE (reference sequence). V trimming: 0 bases; J trimming: 0 bases; junction bases outside the gene matches: 2. The rearrangement links TRBV5-5 to TRBJ1-1, with TRBD1 identical over 7 bases. This receptor was identified in a woman aged 55-70 years with acute or convalescent COVID-19. The specimen sequenced was peripheral blood. CDR3 sequence: CASSLDQGVNTEAFF. CDR3 DNA: TGTGCCAGCAGCTTGGATCAGGGGGTGAACACTGAAGCTTTCTTT.